This entry concerns a single T cell receptor (beta chain). No antigen is known for it. The primer mix had 60 V beta and 13 J beta primers. Some clones are missing from TCRdb's copy, which holds only in-frame ones; the method was immunoSEQ multiplex PCR. The repertoire holds just under 85,000 clones, with approximately 90% as singletons. This sample was included in a study of glioma-infiltrating T cells after dendritic cell vaccination. Study-level information: Autologous tumor lysate-pulsed dendritic cell vaccination was given between about 2003 and 2012. Findings and limits, study-wide: Survival was not directly related to TCR clonality in these patients. Only a small number of patients had complete blood and tumor samples.

Germline-derived CDR1 and CDR2 are KGHSH and LQKENI. The V gene end was trimmed by 3 bases and the J gene end by 0 bases; junction bases not matched to a gene: 1. The CDR3 consists of 16 residues. V gene TRBV18 combines with J gene TRBJ2-6, with 8 nucleotides matching TRBD2. The material sequenced was blood, taken before dendritic cell vaccination. The TCR sequence derives from a human donor with glioblastoma. The CDR3 DNA sequence: TGTGCCAGCTCACCTAGCGGGACCTCTGGGGCCAACGTCCTGACTTTC. Encoded protein: CASSPSGTSGANVLTF.